One and the same sample provided the 14 T cell receptor beta chains below, sequenced in a study of shared clonotypes between healthy human individuals. Data came from immunoSEQ multiplex PCR; TCRdb stores just in-frame clones and leaves some out. The data show some 2,000,000 clones, 95% seen once. Source material: naive CD4+ T cells sorted from blood. Subset meaning: CD45RA+ positively selected. The receptors stem from a man between 18 and 29 years old in good health.

The chain is built from TRBV6-1 and TRBJ2-2; TRBD1 aligns across 9 bases. CDR1 is MNHNS, CDR2 SASEGT, per germline. The CDR3 has 14 residues. V gave up 11 bases and J gave up 4 bases; unmatched junction bases: 8. The CDR3 sequence is CACNRGLSTGELFF. CDR3 sequence (DNA): TGTGCCTGTAACAGGGGGCTTAGCACCGGGGAGCTGTTTTTT.

Concerning this clone: This CDR3 fails to terminate in the conserved phenylalanine or tryptophan, so it likely reflects a read error. It is unclear where the CDR3 begins or ends on the DNA, so no DNA is shown, and the CDR3 is as TCRdb lists it. This chain connects TRBV7-6 to TRBJ2-7; the table's D call of TRBD1 was not tested on the DNA. The CDR3 numbers 8 amino acids, ends counted. The V gene's germline CDR1 is SGHVS and CDR2 FNYEAQ. CDR3 region: CASSFYSP.

DNA for the CDR3: TGCGCCAGCGGGGAGGGGAGCTCCTACAATGAGCAGTTCTTC. It encodes CASGEGSSYNEQFF. The J gene is TRBJ2-1, the V gene TRBV5-1; the match to TRBD2 covers 7 bases. The trim removed 7 bases at V and 0 bases at J, leaving 4 bases unmatched. This CDR3 region has 14 residues. The germline CDR1 and CDR2 sequences are SGHRS and YFSETQ.

The J gene is TRBJ1-4, the V gene TRBV5-1; D not certain. V was clipped by 0 bases and J by 8 bases, with 14 bases between them. This CDR3 has 15 residues. Looked up from germline, CDR1 is SGHRS and CDR2 is YFSETQ. This chain's CDR3 is CASSLDLGVGEKLFF. The DNA of the CDR3 is TGCGCCAGCAGCTTGGATCTCGGGGTGGGGGAAAAACTGTTTTTT.

The gene calls are TRBV6-6 and TRBJ2-2, with a possible D match to TRBD2 (6 bases). The V gene lost 4 bases and the J gene lost 1 base, with 10 bases spanning the gap. The germline CDR1 and CDR2 sequences are MNHNY and SVGAGI (reference sequence). The CDR3 is 15 residues long. CDR3 region: CASSSTGENTGELFF. The DNA for the CDR3 is TGTGCCAGCAGTTCCACGGGAGAGAACACCGGGGAGCTGTTTTTT.

J is TRBJ2-1 and V is TRBV28; 15 nucleotides align to TRBD2. Germline loops: CDR1 MDHEN, CDR2 SYDVKM. V gave up 3 bases and J gave up 8 bases; unmatched junction bases: 17. The CDR3 runs 20 residues. The chain's CDR3 is CASSFDYRRTSGGAVDEQFF. The CDR3, as DNA: TGTGCCAGCAGTTTTGATTACCGCCGGACTAGCGGGGGGGCCGTCGATGAGCAGTTCTTC.

The chain combines TRBV28 with TRBJ1-2; no clear D. Trimming stripped 3 bases from V and 8 bases from J, with 10 bases between. There are 12 residues in the CDR3. CDR1 and CDR2 from the germline V gene are MDHEN and SYDVKM. In nucleotides, the CDR3 is TGTGCCAGCAGTTTGGGCCTCCGGGGCTACACCTTC. It is translated as CASSLGLRGYTF.

This chain uses TRBV18 with TRBJ2-3; 9 positions match TRBD2. The CDR3 loop spans 14 amino acids. Looked up from germline, CDR1 is KGHSH and CDR2 is LQKENI. J was trimmed by 6 bases and V by 1 base; bases with no gene match: 2. CDR3 coding DNA: TGTGCCAGCTCACCACGGCTAGCGGGGGATACGCAGTATTTT. It is translated as CASSPRLAGDTQYF. Combining the CDR3 with reference TRBV18 and TRBJ2-3 gives the whole variable domain NAGVMQNPRHLVRRRGQEARLRCSPMKGHSHVYWYRQLPEEGLKFMVYLQKENIIDESGMPKERFSAEFPKEGPSILRIQQVVRGDSAAYFCASSPRLAGDTQYFGPGTRLTVL.

The chain joins TRBV6-1 to TRBJ2-7, with D perhaps matching TRBD2 (6 bases). There are 16 residues in the CDR3. The germline V gene encodes CDR1 MNHNS and CDR2 SASEGT. V was pared by 1 base and J by 2 bases, with 15 bases between. The CDR3 sequence is CASSEGGGATTYEQYF. CDR3 nucleotide sequence: TGTGCCAGCAGTGAAGGAGGAGGGGCTACAACCTACGAGCAGTACTTC.

The chain is built from TRBV6-1 and TRBJ1-2; TRBD1 matches at 11 bases. The CDR3 sequence is 15 residues long. Germline-derived CDR1 and CDR2 are MNHNS and SASEGT. V lost 4 bases, J lost 3 bases, and 4 bases stayed unmatched. The CDR3: CASSGRDRGDYGYTF. The CDR3 DNA is TGTGCCAGCAGTGGGAGGGACAGGGGGGACTATGGCTACACCTTC.

The V and J genes are TRBV2 and TRBJ1-1; 10 bases align to TRBD1. CDR3 length: 13 residues. V gave up 6 bases and J gave up 3 bases; unmatched junction bases: 1. Germline V CDR1 and CDR2: SNHLY, FYNNEI. Here the CDR3 DNA reads TGTGCCAGCAGGACAGGGGGCCACACTGAAGCTTTCTTT. This translates into CASRTGGHTEAFF.

In DNA form, the CDR3 reads TGCGCCAGCAGCCCCAGACAGGGTGAGACTGAAGCTTTCTTT. This gives the protein CASSPRQGETEAFF. This chain joins TRBV5-1 and TRBJ1-1; TRBD1 matches 7 bases. CDR3 length: 14 residues. Germline assignment: CDR1 SGHRS and CDR2 YFSETQ. V lost 4 bases to trimming and J lost 5 bases; unmatched junction nucleotides: 8.

The rearrangement uses TRBV5-4 and TRBJ2-5, with TRBD1 matching 8 bases. The V gene's germline CDR1 is SGHNT and CDR2 YYREEE (reference sequence). The length of the CDR3 is 15 residues. V was clipped by 4 bases and J by 4 bases; unmatched bases: 9. The CDR3 DNA reads as TGTGCCAGCAGCCTAGCAGGACAGGGATCAGAGACCCAGTACTTC. This codes for CASSLAGQGSETQYF.

This clone appeared a single time. This rearrangement joins TRBV9 to TRBJ2-7; 11 nucleotides match TRBD2. The germline V gene has CDR1 SGDLS and CDR2 YYNGEE. V lost 4 bases to trimming and J lost 3 bases; unmatched junction nucleotides: 6. There are 15 residues in the CDR3. CDR3 sequence: CASSPSGTSGYEQYF. The CDR3, as DNA: TGTGCCAGCAGCCCATCCGGGACTAGCGGCTACGAGCAGTACTTC.